Presented here are 27 T cell receptor beta chains from one specimen sequenced in a study of CD4+ T cells in melanoma. Clones were sequenced by immunoSEQ multiplex PCR, and TCRdb holds only the in-frame ones, with some missing. The data show roughly 110,000 clones, over 80% seen once. The specimen was peripheral blood. The receptors were gathered from a human donor with melanoma.

The rearrangement uses TRBV27 and TRBJ2-3; tentatively, D is TRBD1 or TRBD2 (5 bases each). CDR3 length: 19 residues. Trimming pared 2 bases from V and 5 bases from J, leaving 26 bases between. The V gene's germline CDR1 is MNHEY and CDR2 SMNVEV (reference sequence). The CDR3 loop reads CASSLKRPMGTWAIDTQYF. For the CDR3, the DNA is TGTGCCAGCAGTTTAAAACGTCCGATGGGGACCTGGGCGATAGATACGCAGTATTTT.

This chain links TRBV28 with TRBJ2-5; D is perhaps TRBD2 (7 bases). Trimming cost V 0 bases and J 6 bases, with 17 bases left between them. CDR3 length: 16 residues. The V gene's germline CDR1 is MDHEN and CDR2 SYDVKM. CDR3 region: CASSLWGGGGLQTQYF. CDR3 bases: TGTGCCAGCAGTTTATGGGGAGGGGGTGGATTACAGACCCAGTACTTC.

This chain connects TRBV5-1 to TRBJ1-4; 9 positions agree with TRBD1. The CDR3 spans 17 residues. J was trimmed by 8 bases and V by 4 bases; bases with no gene match: 15. The V gene's germline CDR1 is SGHRS and CDR2 YFSETQ. The CDR3 DNA reads TGCGCCAGCAGCCTCGACCCCTCCGGGACAGGGCGGGAAAAACTGTTTTTT. Protein product: CASSLDPSGTGREKLFF.

This chain uses TRBV27 with TRBJ2-1; perhaps TRBD1 as D (6 bases). V was shortened by 1 base and J by 8 bases, with 12 bases between the two germline ends. CDR3 length: 14 amino acids. Germline CDR1 is MNHEY and CDR2 is SMNVEV (reference sequence). In DNA, the CDR3 is TGTGCCAGCAGTTTATTACAGGGTGGATATGAGCAGTTCTTC. It encodes CASSLLQGGYEQFF.

The gene calls are TRBV29-1 and TRBJ2-5, with a weak D call TRBD1 (6 bases). From germline, CDR1 is SQVTM and CDR2 ANQGSEA. V was pared by 3 bases and J by 7 bases, with 21 bases between. CDR3 size: 15 residues. The CDR3 DNA sequence: TGCAGCGTTGATGGGAAATTGACAGGTCACGGGACCCAGTACTTC. This gives the protein CSVDGKLTGHGTQYF.

The CDR3 region is CASSWGQINTEAFF. As DNA, the CDR3 is TGTGCCAGCAGCTGGGGACAGATAAACACTGAAGCTTTCTTT. The V and J genes are TRBV11-2 and TRBJ1-1; 7 nucleotides align to TRBD1. V lost 4 bases, J lost 2 bases, and 4 bases stayed unmatched. CDR1 and CDR2 (germline): SGHAT, FQNNGV. The CDR3 loop spans 14 amino acids.

This clone was recorded only once. The chain employs TRBV19 and TRBJ2-7, with D possibly matching TRBD1 (6 bases). Germline lookup yields CDR1 LNHDA and CDR2 SQIVND (reference sequence). The CDR3 is 15 amino acids. Trimming pared 6 bases from V and 9 bases from J, leaving 24 bases between. The CDR3 coding sequence is TGTGCCAGTAGCATCACAGGGAATGAGGACGATGTGCAGTACTTC. Amino acids: CASSITGNEDDVQYF.

The chain has TRBV19 and TRBJ2-1; 9 bases fit TRBD2. The length of the CDR3 is 17 residues. The V and J ends lost 5 bases and 9 bases, in that order; junction bases with no gene match: 17. Germline-derived CDR1 and CDR2 are LNHDA and SQIVND (reference sequence). CDR3 amino acids: CASSPPVAGAGVGEQFF. The CDR3 bases are TGTGCCAGTAGTCCCCCGGTAGCGGGAGCGGGGGTGGGTGAGCAGTTCTTC.

The V call is TRBV6-4, the J call TRBJ2-1; 11 positions match TRBD2. The length of the CDR3 is 15 residues. The V gene end was trimmed by 5 bases and the J gene end by 3 bases; junction bases not matched to a gene: 3. Germline CDR1 and CDR2: MRHNA and SNTAGT. CDR3 nucleotides: TGTGCCAGCAGTAAGACTAGCGGGGACTACAATGAGCAGTTCTTC. It codes for CASSKTSGDYNEQFF.

The chain links TRBV27 to TRBJ1-5; no reliable D call. Trimming took off 2 bases at V and 2 bases at J, with 13 bases between the two ends. This CDR3 contains 16 residues. CDR1 is MNHEY, CDR2 SMNVEV, per germline (reference sequence). The CDR3 protein is CASSLNSALRNQPQHF. CDR3 nucleotide sequence: TGTGCCAGCAGTTTAAATTCGGCGCTACGCAATCAGCCCCAGCATTTT.

This sequence joins TRBV19 and TRBJ1-1; TRBD1 matches 7 bases. This CDR3 spans 17 amino acids. Unmatched junction bases numbered 10, after V lost 2 bases and J lost 1 base. Germline CDR1 and CDR2: LNHDA and SQIVND (reference sequence). CDR3 in DNA: TGTGCCAGTAGTATATGGAGGGGGGGACAGACGAACACTGAAGCTTTCTTT. This translates into CASSIWRGGQTNTEAFF. Looking up the rest from reference TRBV19 and TRBJ1-1 gives the full variable domain: DGGITQSPKYLFRKEGQNVTLSCEQNLNHDAMYWYRQDPGQGLRLIYYSQIVNDFQKGDIAEGYSVSREKKESFPLTVTSAQKNPTAFYLCASSIWRGGQTNTEAFFGQGTRLTVV.

The chain employs TRBV28 and TRBJ2-2; the D is unclear. This CDR3 contains 15 residues. Germline V gene sequence: CDR1 MDHEN, CDR2 SYDVKM. Trimming left V 3 bases short and J 2 bases short, with 10 bases between. The CDR3: CASSFDSSNTGELFF. The CDR3 region has the DNA TGTGCCAGCAGTTTCGATAGCTCTAACACCGGGGAGCTGTTTTTT.

The chain uses TRBV4-1 and TRBJ2-2; 7 nucleotides match TRBD1. The germline V gene has CDR1 MGHRA and CDR2 YSYEKL. Trimming took 0 bases from V and 4 from J; bases not matched to a gene: 11. The CDR3 totals 18 residues. CDR3 bases: TGCGCCAGCAGCCAAGAGGCTCCCAGACAGGGTATCACCGGGGAGCTGTTTTTT. This encodes CASSQEAPRQGITGELFF.

This chain links TRBV29-1 with TRBJ2-3; either TRBD1 or TRBD2 may fit D (5 bases each). CDR1 and CDR2 from the germline V gene are SQVTM and ANQGSEA. CDR3 length: 14 amino acids. V lost 2 bases and J 2 bases, leaving 11 bases between the germline ends. The CDR3 is CSVELGESTDTQYF. As DNA, the CDR3 is TGCAGCGTTGAATTGGGGGAGTCCACAGATACGCAGTATTTT.

The chain recombines TRBV27 with TRBJ1-3, with a tentative D call TRBD1 (6 bases). The CDR3 spans 19 residues. The germline V and J ends were trimmed by 2 bases and 2 bases, with 22 bases remaining between them. The germline V gene encodes CDR1 MNHEY and CDR2 SMNVEV (reference sequence). The CDR3 sequence is CASSLASRSRGFTGNTIYF. Written as DNA, the CDR3 is TGTGCCAGCAGTTTAGCTTCTCGGAGCAGGGGCTTTACTGGAAACACCATATATTTT.

This rearrangement joins TRBV6-1 to TRBJ1-1, with D hard to call. In germline, CDR1 is MNHNS, CDR2 SASEGT. The CDR3 is 13 residues long. Trimming took 3 bases from V and 0 from J, leaving 5 bases between them. The DNA of the CDR3 is TGTGCCAGCAGTGACCAGCTGAACACTGAAGCTTTCTTT. It specifies CASSDQLNTEAFF.

The chain combines TRBV10-3 with TRBJ2-3, with D possibly matching TRBD2 (6 bases). The CDR3 loop spans 16 amino acids. Trimming removed 0 bases at V and 1 base at J, with 11 bases between. Germline loops: CDR1 ENHRY, CDR2 SYGVKD. The CDR3 here is CAISESGGRGTDTQYF. The DNA of the CDR3 is TGTGCCATCAGTGAGTCGGGAGGCCGAGGCACAGATACGCAGTATTTT.

The chain combines TRBV4-3 with TRBJ2-7; D may be TRBD1 (5 bases). Trimming stripped 0 bases from V and 5 bases from J, with 11 bases between. CDR3 length equals 14 residues. Germline V gene sequence: CDR1 LGHNA, CDR2 YSLEER. CDR3 sequence: CASSQDYDSNEQYF. The CDR3 bases are TGCGCCAGCAGCCAAGATTATGACAGCAACGAGCAGTACTTC.

The chain recombines TRBV29-1 with TRBJ1-2; a weak D match, TRBD1 (5 bases). This CDR3 spans 11 amino acids. In germline, CDR1 is SQVTM, CDR2 ANQGSEA. The CDR3 DNA is TGCAAAGGAGGGGATGACTATGGCTACACCTTC. Translation gives CKGGDDYGYTF.

This clone was detected a few times. The V and J genes are TRBV2 and TRBJ1-1; D not certain. This CDR3 has 14 residues. V lost 2 bases to trimming and J lost 1 base, with 8 bases between them. Germline CDR1 SNHLY, CDR2 FYNNEI. This CDR3 is CASSELGANTEAFF. The CDR3 DNA reads as TGTGCCAGCAGTGAATTGGGAGCGAACACTGAAGCTTTCTTT.

V and J are TRBV5-1 and TRBJ1-5; D gene ambiguous. V was trimmed by 0 bases and J by 6 bases, leaving 10 bases between them. This CDR3 is 14 amino acids long. Germline lookup yields CDR1 SGHRS and CDR2 YFSETQ. The CDR3 spells CASSLGSGTQPQHF. The CDR3 DNA is TGCGCCAGCAGCTTGGGGTCGGGAACTCAGCCCCAGCATTTT.

V gene TRBV20-1 combines with J gene TRBJ1-1; D gene unclear. The CDR3 is 11 residues long. V shed 3 bases and J shed 5 bases, with 7 bases lying between them. CDR1 is DFQATT, CDR2 SNEGSKA, per germline (reference sequence). The CDR3 loop is CSARRRTEAFF. The CDR3 DNA is TGCAGTGCTAGGAGGAGAACTGAAGCTTTCTTT.

This clone came up once. The chain uses TRBV18 and TRBJ2-5; D gene uncertain. Trimming stripped 4 bases from V and 2 bases from J, with 14 bases between. In germline, CDR1 is KGHSH, CDR2 LQKENI. This CDR3 has 15 amino acids. CDR3 nucleotides: TGTGCCAGCTCACTGAGGAACGGAGCTCAAGAGACCCAGTACTTC. Translation gives CASSLRNGAQETQYF.

The V gene is TRBV7-2, the J gene TRBJ1-2; the D gene is possibly TRBD1 (5 bases). Trimming shortened V by 1 base and J by 7 bases, and 16 bases separated the two germline ends. The V gene's germline CDR1 is SGHTA and CDR2 FQGNSA. CDR3 length: 15 amino acids. The CDR3 region has the DNA TGTGCCAGCAGCTTAGACCGGGACTCTCGGTCTGGCTACACCTTC. It specifies CASSLDRDSRSGYTF.

The rearrangement links TRBV29-1 to TRBJ2-3, with D possibly matching TRBD1 (5 bases). Germline V lookup: CDR1 SQVTM, CDR2 ANQGSEA. V was clipped by 5 bases and J by 4 bases, with 13 bases between them. The CDR3 contains 13 residues. The chain's CDR3 is CSVSEVGADTQYF. The CDR3 region has the DNA TGCAGCGTTTCGGAAGTAGGGGCAGATACGCAGTATTTT.

The chain carries TRBV5-1 and TRBJ2-3; TRBD1 matches at 9 bases. Germline V gene sequence: CDR1 SGHRS, CDR2 YFSETQ. The V and J ends lost 1 base and 6 bases, in that order; junction bases with no gene match: 12. The CDR3 has 17 residues. The CDR3 is CASSLMLNRGLFDTQYF. The DNA of the CDR3 is TGCGCCAGCAGCTTGATGCTGAACAGGGGGCTATTTGATACGCAGTATTTT.

The gene calls are TRBV6-5 and TRBJ1-1; 7 bases map to TRBD1. Per the germline V gene, CDR1 is MNHEY and CDR2 is SVGAGI. This CDR3 has 14 residues. After removal of 5 bases from V and 0 bases from J, the junction contained 3 bases not matched to a gene. CDR3 protein: CASSQQGMNTEAFF. The CDR3 bases are TGTGCCAGCAGTCAACAGGGGATGAACACTGAAGCTTTCTTT.